These 31 T cell receptor beta chains share one sample of origin, sequenced in a study of T cells after yellow fever vaccination. TCRdb called the 5' RACE reads again in MiXCR, with one record for every CDR3 protein. Of hundreds of thousands of distinct CDR3 sequences in the sample, about 13% were seen once. Sequences were derived from PBMCs, sampled on the day of the yellow fever booster vaccination. The receptors come from a young man who received the YFV17D yellow fever vaccine.

This sequence joins TRBV24-1 and TRBJ2-1; D might be TRBD1 or TRBD2, each matching 5 bases. Deletions cut 7 bases from V and 3 bases from J, with 12 bases between. The CDR3 is 14 amino acids. Germline CDR1 reads KGHDR; CDR2 reads SFDVKD. CDR3 DNA: TGTGCCACCAGCGGGGACGGTGGCTACAATGAGCAGTTCTTC. It specifies CATSGDGGYNEQFF.

This clonotype came up a few times. The chain combines TRBV6-2 or TRBV6-3 with TRBJ2-3; D unresolved. Germline lookup yields CDR1 MNHEY and CDR2 SVGEGT. V lost 7 bases to trimming and J lost 2 bases, with 10 bases between them. The CDR3 spans 13 residues. CDR3 sequence reads: CASISVPTDTQYF. The CDR3 nucleotides read TGTGCCAGCATTTCGGTCCCCACAGATACGCAGTATTTT.

V usage is TRBV3-1 and J usage is TRBJ2-5; 16 nucleotides match TRBD2. The CDR3 runs to 18 residues. Trimming took 2 bases from V and 5 from J; bases not matched to a gene: 8. Germline assignment: CDR1 LGHDT and CDR2 YNNKEL (reference sequence). Written as DNA, the CDR3 is TGTGCCAGCAGCCAAACCGGGACTAGCGGGAGGGCCCGCGAGACCCAGTACTTC. As protein: CASSQTGTSGRARETQYF.

This chain joins TRBV12-3 or TRBV12-4 and TRBJ2-2, with a weak D call TRBD1 (5 bases). This CDR3 has 14 amino acids. V lost 7 bases and J lost 3, with 12 bases in between. CDR3 residues: CASKLVGDTGELFF. DNA of the CDR3: TGTGCCAGCAAATTGGTAGGGGACACCGGGGAGCTGTTTTTT.

This chain connects TRBV7-2 to TRBJ2-3; the D gene is possibly TRBD2 (6 bases). Germline lookup yields CDR1 SGHTA and CDR2 FQGNSA. Deletions cut 3 bases from V and 2 bases from J, with 12 bases between. This CDR3 contains 15 residues. The CDR3 DNA is TGTGCCAGCAGCTTCGGCGGGGCCTACACAGATACGCAGTATTTT. Its translation is CASSFGGAYTDTQYF.

The chain carries TRBV7-2 and TRBJ2-1; D is unresolved. The germline gives CDR1 SGHTA, CDR2 FQGNSA. The CDR3 length is 13 residues. V was pared by 2 bases and J by 9 bases, with 11 bases between. CDR3 nucleotide sequence: TGTGCCAGCAGCTTACCTCCCGGCGGTGAGCAGTTCTTC. This gives the protein CASSLPPGGEQFF. Drawing the rest from reference TRBV7-2 and TRBJ2-1, the complete variable domain is GAGVSQSPSNKVTEKGKDVELRCDPISGHTALYWYRQSLGQGLEFLIYFQGNSAPDKSGLPSDRFSAERTGGSVSTLTIQRTQQEDSAVYLCASSLPPGGEQFFGPGTRLTVL.

As DNA, the CDR3 is TGTGCCAGCAGCTCTCGACTAGCGGGAGGTTCGTATTTT. This translates into CASSSRLAGGSYF. This chain uses TRBV7-2 with TRBJ2-3; 13 positions agree with TRBD2. Germline loops: CDR1 SGHTA, CDR2 FQGNSA. V was pared by 4 bases and J by 14 bases, with 6 bases of the junction left unmatched. This CDR3 is built from 13 residues.

This clonotype has more than one count but fewer than ten. The genes are TRBV6-1 and TRBJ1-1, with TRBD1 matching over 8 bases. After removal of 4 bases from V and 6 bases from J, the junction contained 13 bases not matched to a gene. The CDR3 loop spans 16 amino acids. Looked up from germline, CDR1 is MNHNS and CDR2 is SASEGT. The CDR3 DNA is TGTGCCAGCAGTGGCCAGGGGGCGAGCTTACCGCCTGAAGCTTTCTTT. Translating gives CASSGQGASLPPEAFF.

The J gene is TRBJ2-3, the V gene TRBV12-3 or TRBV12-4; no clear D gene. CDR3 size: 14 residues. V was pared by 4 bases and J by 4 bases, with 12 bases between. The CDR3: CASSSTDWADTQYF. The CDR3 DNA is TGTGCCAGCAGTTCAACTGACTGGGCAGATACGCAGTATTTT.

This clonotype was observed a few times. This may stem from a read error, because a much larger clone lies one nucleotide away. The chain carries TRBV6-2 or TRBV6-3 and TRBJ2-7; TRBD1 or TRBD2 may be the D gene (5 bases each). The V and J ends lost 5 bases and 3 bases respectively, with 5 bases between them. Germline CDR1 is MNHEY and CDR2 is SVGEGT. There are 11 residues in the CDR3. CDR3 amino acids: CASSGGYEQYF. The CDR3 DNA reads TGTGCCAGCAGTGGGGGCTACGAGCAGTACTTC.

The CDR3 is CASSPGLAGDGQFF. In nucleotides, the CDR3 is TGTGCCAGCTCACCCGGACTAGCGGGAGACGGGCAGTTCTTC. The chain has TRBV18 and TRBJ2-1; 13 positions match TRBD2. This CDR3 region has 14 residues. Germline CDR1 and CDR2: KGHSH and LQKENI. V lost 3 bases, J lost 12 bases, and 5 bases stayed unmatched.

This clonotype was observed a handful of times. V usage is TRBV4-1 and J usage is TRBJ2-2; unclear D gene. The V and J ends lost 1 base and 0 bases respectively, with 9 bases between them. The CDR3 is 16 residues long. Germline V gene lookup returns CDR1 MGHRA and CDR2 YSYEKL. CDR3 sequence reads: CASSQVGLSNTGELFF. As DNA, the CDR3 is TGCGCCAGCAGCCAAGTCGGCCTTTCGAACACCGGGGAGCTGTTTTTT.

This clonotype has a count of ten or more. The chain's CDR3 is CASSPQGAGEKLFF. The DNA for the CDR3 is TGTGCCAGCTCACCACAGGGGGCCGGTGAAAAACTGTTTTTT. This chain joins TRBV18 and TRBJ1-4, with 7 bases matching TRBD1. The CDR3 contains 14 residues. The germline V gene encodes CDR1 KGHSH and CDR2 LQKENI. V lost 1 base to trimming and J lost 7 bases; unmatched junction nucleotides: 3.

This chain uses TRBV7-2 with TRBJ2-5; unclear D gene. This CDR3 contains 14 residues. With 11 bases removed from V and 0 bases from J, the gap between germline ends came to 16 bases. From germline, CDR1 is SGHTA and CDR2 FQGNSA. This chain's CDR3 is CACELGKYQETQYF. The DNA for the CDR3 is TGTGCCTGCGAGCTAGGAAAGTACCAAGAGACCCAGTACTTC.

The genes are TRBV6-2 or TRBV6-3 and TRBJ2-1; D might be TRBD2 (5 bases). V was cut by 2 bases and J by 9 bases, with 14 bases left in between. Germline V CDR1 and CDR2: MNHEY, SVGEGT. CDR3 size: 14 residues. Written as DNA, the CDR3 is TGTGCCAGCAGTTACGCTCTAGACCGGGGTGAGCAGTTCTTC. It translates to CASSYALDRGEQFF.

DNA for the CDR3: TGTGCCAGCAGTCACGGGTCCACTGAAGCTTTCTTT. Translation gives CASSHGSTEAFF. The rearrangement uses TRBV6-5 and TRBJ1-1, with no clear D. The V gene's germline CDR1 is MNHEY and CDR2 SVGAGI. This CDR3 region has 12 residues. Between the trimmed V and J ends, which lost 5 bases and 4 bases, there was a span of 8 bases.

This clonotype appeared a few times. J is TRBJ2-2 and V is TRBV7-9, with D perhaps TRBD2 (5 bases). Per the germline V gene, CDR1 is SEHNR and CDR2 is FQNEAQ (reference sequence). The V and J ends lost 5 bases and 5 bases respectively, with 12 bases between them. The CDR3 totals 14 residues. The CDR3 coding sequence is TGTGCCAGCAGCAGGACTGAATGGACCGGGGAGCTGTTTTTT. It yields the protein CASSRTEWTGELFF.

This clonotype was seen a few times. The V and J genes are TRBV20-1 and TRBJ2-7; no clear D. V lost 5 bases, J lost 4 bases, and 12 bases lay in between. There are 12 residues in the CDR3. From germline, CDR1 is DFQATT and CDR2 SNEGSKA (reference sequence). Here the CDR3 DNA reads TGCAGTGCTGGATATGGACCTTACGAGCAGTACTTC. Translation gives CSAGYGPYEQYF.

The chain links TRBV27 to TRBJ2-5, with D possibly being TRBD2 (5 bases). Per the germline V gene, CDR1 is MNHEY and CDR2 is SMNVEV (reference sequence). CDR3 length: 13 residues. V was trimmed by 8 bases and J by 5 bases, leaving 15 bases between them. The CDR3 protein is CASWYSTGETQYF. CDR3 coding DNA: TGTGCCAGCTGGTACTCAACGGGGGAGACCCAGTACTTC.

This clonotype occurred a few times. The V gene is TRBV27, the J gene TRBJ1-2; 10 nucleotides match TRBD1. The CDR3 contains 12 residues. Germline V gives CDR1 MNHEY, CDR2 SMNVEV (reference sequence). V trimming: 8 bases; J trimming: 4 bases; junction bases outside the gene matches: 1. CDR3 nucleotide sequence: TGTGCCAGCGGGACAGGGGCCTATGGCTACACCTTC. Its protein product is CASGTGAYGYTF.

This clonotype was counted between two and nine times. This chain connects TRBV20-1 to TRBJ2-3; 9 nucleotides align to TRBD2. From germline, CDR1 is DFQATT and CDR2 SNEGSKA (reference sequence). CDR3 size: 15 residues. J was trimmed by 4 bases and V by 6 bases; bases with no gene match: 11. The CDR3 DNA is TGCAGTGCCTTCTTAGCGGGAGAGGGGCCAGATACGCAGTATTTT. It specifies CSAFLAGEGPDTQYF.

This clonotype was counted only a few times. The chain recombines TRBV7-2 with TRBJ2-1; D call uncertain. Germline V gene sequence: CDR1 SGHTA, CDR2 FQGNSA. V was clipped by 4 bases and J by 9 bases, with 7 bases between them. This CDR3 contains 11 residues. Here the CDR3 reads CASSSYGEQFF. As DNA, the CDR3 is TGTGCCAGCAGCTCTTACGGTGAGCAGTTCTTC.

This clonotype was recorded a few times. V gene TRBV20-1 combines with J gene TRBJ2-1; possibly TRBD1 for D (5 bases). The CDR3 loop spans 16 amino acids. CDR1 is DFQATT and CDR2 is SNEGSKA in the germline V gene (reference sequence). Trimming removed 0 bases at V and 4 bases at J, with 16 bases between. CDR3 protein: CSARDPGGPGYNEQFF. The CDR3 DNA reads TGCAGTGCTAGAGATCCTGGCGGTCCAGGGTACAATGAGCAGTTCTTC.

This sequence joins TRBV5-5 and TRBJ2-3; D gene uncertain. The length of the CDR3 is 15 residues. CDR1 SGHKS and CDR2 YYEKEE come from the germline V gene (reference sequence). The germline V and J ends were trimmed by 1 base and 2 bases, with 11 bases remaining between them. CDR3 region: CASSLMAEATDTQYF. The CDR3 nucleotides read TGTGCCAGCAGCTTGATGGCGGAAGCCACAGATACGCAGTATTTT.

The sample holds a few counts of this clonotype. The rearrangement links TRBV25-1 to TRBJ2-4, with D possibly TRBD2 on 6 matching bases. The CDR3 contains 16 residues. Germline V gene lookup returns CDR1 MGHDK and CDR2 SYGVNS. With 3 bases removed from V and 0 bases from J, the gap between germline ends came to 12 bases. Written as DNA, the CDR3 is TGTGCCAGCAGTGATAGCGGACCCCTAGCCAAAAACATTCAGTACTTC. The encoded protein is CASSDSGPLAKNIQYF. Complete variable domain (other parts from reference TRBV25-1 and TRBJ2-4): EADIYQTPRYLVIGTGKKITLECSQTMGHDKMYWYQQDPGMELHLIHYSYGVNSTEKGDLSSESTVSRIRTEHFPLTLESARPSHTSQYLCASSDSGPLAKNIQYFGAGTRLSVL.

The rearrangement links TRBV29-1 to TRBJ2-5, with 9 bases aligning to TRBD2. Trimming took 5 bases from V and 0 from J; bases not matched to a gene: 1. The germline V gene encodes CDR1 SQVTM and CDR2 ANQGSEA. There are 13 residues in the CDR3. Here the CDR3 reads CSVLAGYQETQYF. In nucleotides, the CDR3 is TGCAGCGTTCTAGCGGGGTACCAAGAGACCCAGTACTTC.

A remark on this clonotype: A much larger clone sits a single nucleotide away, making a read error possible. The chain links TRBV18 to TRBJ2-5, with no clear D. The CDR3 runs to 13 residues. CDR1 is KGHSH and CDR2 is LQKENI in the germline V gene. The chain's CDR3 is CTTSIRAKETQYF. The CDR3 nucleotides read TGTACCACCTCAATCCGAGCTAAGGAGACCCAGTACTTC.

This clonotype was picked up a small number of times. The V call is TRBV6-1, the J call TRBJ2-7, with TRBD2 matching 12 bases. The germline V gene encodes CDR1 MNHNS and CDR2 SASEGT. Germline trimming cut 6 bases from V and 6 bases from J; bases unmatched to any gene: 6. This CDR3 spans 14 amino acids. The CDR3 reads CASSRTSGILEQYF. In DNA, the CDR3 is TGTGCCAGCAGCAGGACTAGCGGGATTCTCGAGCAGTACTTC.

This clonotype appeared a few times. The genes are TRBV21-1 and TRBJ2-7; the tabulated D call, TRBD1, remains unverified against the DNA. TRBV21-1 is a listed pseudogene. CDR3 length: 16 amino acids. CDR3 loop: CASSSRAQLIPLEQYF. Here the CDR3 DNA reads TGTGCCAGCAGCTCCCGGGCCCAACTCATCCCCTTAGAGCAGTACTTC.

The V and J genes are TRBV7-8 and TRBJ2-5; tentative D call: TRBD1 (6 bases). The germline V gene encodes CDR1 SGHVS and CDR2 FQNEAQ. The CDR3 runs to 13 residues. V gave up 6 bases and J gave up 5 bases, with 13 bases separating them. CDR3: CASRTQGGETQYF. CDR3 coding DNA: TGTGCCAGCAGAACACAGGGCGGGGAGACCCAGTACTTC.

V usage is TRBV2 and J usage is TRBJ2-1, with TRBD2 matching 13 bases. V lost 5 bases to trimming and J lost 8 bases; unmatched junction nucleotides: 9. Germline loops: CDR1 SNHLY, CDR2 FYNNEI. The CDR3 extends over 16 amino acids. The CDR3 region is CASSPRTSGRLYEQFF. CDR3 bases: TGTGCCAGCAGTCCCCGGACTAGCGGGAGATTGTATGAGCAGTTCTTC.